Below, 13 T cell receptor beta chains from the same sample are listed, as sequenced in a study of T cell repertoires in cytomegalovirus infection. Using its own MiXCR run on the reads, TCRdb lists one record per CDR3 protein. There are around 710,000 distinct CDR3 sequences in the sample; about 27% occur only once, and about 12% lies in the top ten. The antigens for these receptors are not known. This material consisted of cultured CD8+ T cells from PBMCs, taken from culture after CMV antigen stimulation. These receptors came from a human donor in good health (CMV status not recorded). Some clones in this sample may be carry-over from other donors' samples.

The genes are TRBV7-6 and TRBJ1-6; D is unclear. The CDR3 covers 14 residues. Germline CDR1 is SGHVS and CDR2 is FNYEAQ. Trimming pared 5 bases from V and 3 bases from J, leaving 8 bases between. CDR3 amino acids: CASSPRDYNSPLHF. The CDR3 DNA reads as TGTGCCAGCAGCCCCCGGGACTATAATTCACCCCTCCACTTT.

This clonotype was observed a handful of times. The rearrangement links TRBV20-1 to TRBJ2-1, with TRBD1 as a possible D gene (6 bases). The CDR3 covers 11 residues. Per the germline V gene, CDR1 is DFQATT and CDR2 is SNEGSKA (reference sequence). V was shortened by 5 bases and J by 9 bases, with 11 bases between the two germline ends. The DNA of the CDR3 is TGCAGTGCTTTGGGGGCGGGTGAGCAGTTCTTC. Residues: CSALGAGEQFF.

This clonotype turned up a few times. V usage is TRBV6-5 and J usage is TRBJ1-1, with D hard to call. In germline, CDR1 is MNHEY, CDR2 SVGAGI. Trimming pared 1 base from V and 5 bases from J, leaving 11 bases between. CDR3 length: 14 residues. CDR3 DNA: TGTGCCAGCAGTTACTTGATGATGGGGACTGAAGCTTTCTTT. Protein product: CASSYLMMGTEAFF.

The V gene is TRBV3-1, the J gene TRBJ1-1, with D tentatively TRBD1 (5 bases). V dropped 2 bases and J dropped 11 bases, with 12 bases sitting between them. Germline V CDR1 and CDR2: LGHDT, YNNKEL (reference sequence). CDR3 length: 12 residues. The CDR3 nucleotides read TGTGCCAGCAGCCAAAGGGGCCTGCGGGCTTTCTTT. It translates to CASSQRGLRAFF.

The V and J genes are TRBV4-2 and TRBJ2-7; no firm D call. The CDR3 is 13 amino acids. Deletions cut 4 bases from V and 3 bases from J, with 10 bases between. Germline V CDR1 and CDR2: LGHNA, YNFKEQ. As DNA, the CDR3 is TGTGCCAGCAGCCCGACAAACTACTACGAGCAGTACGTC. Amino acid sequence: CASSPTNYYEQYV.

This clonotype was found many times. The chain uses TRBV12-3 or TRBV12-4 and TRBJ1-3; the D is unclear. V was trimmed by 1 base and J by 0 bases, leaving 10 bases between them. The CDR3 runs to 16 residues. This CDR3 reads CASSLGAGGSGNTIYF. The CDR3 DNA is TGTGCCAGCAGTTTAGGGGCAGGCGGCTCTGGAAACACCATATATTTT.

The rearrangement joins TRBV2 to TRBJ1-2, with 7 bases identical to TRBD1. Germline V lookup: CDR1 SNHLY, CDR2 FYNNEI. V lost 10 bases, J lost 4 bases, and 9 bases stayed unmatched. The CDR3 spans 13 residues. The CDR3 loop reads CAIVQGLSYGYTF. Here the CDR3 DNA reads TGTGCCATCGTACAGGGGCTGAGCTATGGCTACACCTTC.

The chain couples TRBV14 to TRBJ2-5, with 12 bases matching TRBD2. This CDR3 has 18 residues. Germline V gives CDR1 SGHDN, CDR2 FVKESK. Losses at the gene ends were 2 bases for V and 3 bases for J; bases not matched to a gene: 10. CDR3 protein: CASSQSWTSGDPKETQYF. Written as DNA, the CDR3 is TGTGCCAGCAGCCAATCTTGGACTAGCGGGGATCCTAAAGAGACCCAGTACTTC.

This clonotype was observed a handful of times. The chain uses TRBV24-1 and TRBJ2-2, with TRBD1 matching over 8 bases. The CDR3 contains 14 residues. Trimming at V came to 2 bases and at J to 6 bases, leaving 1 base not matched to a gene. Per germline, CDR1 KGHDR and CDR2 SFDVKD. The CDR3 is CATSDSQGAGELFF. CDR3 in DNA: TGTGCCACCAGTGATTCACAGGGGGCCGGGGAGCTGTTTTTT.

This clonotype was seen more than once but under ten times. V gene TRBV6-6 combines with J gene TRBJ1-6; 9 bases match TRBD1. The germline CDR1 and CDR2 sequences are MNHNY and SVGAGI (reference sequence). This CDR3 is 14 amino acids long. Unmatched junction bases numbered 2, after V lost 5 bases and J lost 6 bases. The CDR3 sequence: CASSRDRANSPLHF. The CDR3 nucleotides read TGTGCCAGCAGTAGGGACAGGGCTAATTCACCCCTCCACTTT.

This clonotype was observed a few times. The chain links TRBV6-6 to TRBJ2-1, with D unresolved. This CDR3 region has 13 residues. V was clipped by 0 bases and J by 6 bases, with 6 bases between them. In germline, CDR1 is MNHNY, CDR2 SVGAGI (reference sequence). The CDR3 region has the DNA TGTGCCAGCAGTTACTCTAGGATCAATGAGCAGTTCTTC. Encoded protein: CASSYSRINEQFF.

This rearrangement joins TRBV7-6 to TRBJ2-5, with D perhaps matching TRBD2 (5 bases). The CDR3 is 15 residues long. Deletions cut 4 bases from V and 5 bases from J, with 17 bases between. From germline, CDR1 is SGHVS and CDR2 FNYEAQ. The CDR3 reads CASSSGLVPGETQYF. The CDR3 DNA reads as TGTGCCAGCAGCTCCGGACTCGTCCCGGGGGAGACCCAGTACTTC.

This chain joins TRBV19 and TRBJ1-2; D might be TRBD1 (5 bases). Trimming removed 8 bases from V and 7 bases from J, with 8 bases in between. Germline loops: CDR1 LNHDA, CDR2 SQIVND (reference sequence). CDR3 length: 10 residues. This CDR3 reads CASQGGGYTF. The CDR3 DNA is TGTGCCAGTCAGGGAGGTGGCTACACCTTC.